The entry below gives a single TCR beta chain sequence along with its context. This entry comes from a study of blood T cell repertoires in COVID-19. Study-level information: Acute-phase and convalescent COVID-19 samples originated in the United States, Italy and Spain. PBMCs, B-cell-depleted T cells, or T cells were the source of the cDNA or gDNA that made up the material.

As originally analysed: Reference gene primers were amplified, and this amplification served to estimate nucleated cell counts. The protocol was immunoSEQ multiplex PCR, while the TCRdb copy is restricted to in-frame clones and leaves out a portion. D and trimming come from the DNA, and the V and J calls and clone size come from that table. The data show roughly 250,000 clones, with around 81% seen just once and about 4.2% held by the top ten. Germline trimming cut 2 bases from V and 10 bases from J; bases unmatched to any gene: 5. The CDR3 is 13 residues long. Looked up from germline, CDR1 is LNHDA and CDR2 is SQIVND (reference sequence).

Specimen: peripheral blood. This receptor was identified in a man aged 50 or older with active or convalescent COVID-19. This chain joins TRBV19 and TRBJ2-1; 7 nucleotides align to TRBD1. CDR3 amino acids: CASSIRGLGEQFF. The CDR3 nucleotides are TGTGCCAGTAGTATAAGGGGGCTGGGCGAGCAGTTCTTC.